Here is one T cell receptor (beta chain) with its context. The sample belongs to a study of blood T cell repertoires in COVID-19. Under the authors' procedure: Amplification of reference gene primers provided the estimated nucleated cell counts. Generated by immunoSEQ multiplex PCR, the TCRdb table keeps only in-frame clones and is missing some. V, J and clone size reflect that table, while D and trimming were determined from the DNA. The table has roughly 80,000 clones, around 80% seen once. Trimming at V came to 1 base and at J to 7 bases, leaving 11 bases not matched to a gene. This CDR3 region has 18 residues. In germline, CDR1 is LGHDT, CDR2 YNNKEL (reference sequence).

The chain combines TRBV3-1 (or the pseudogene TRBV3-2) with TRBJ2-1, with TRBD2 matching 12 bases. This receptor was taken from a human donor in a cohort sampled during active COVID-19. The sample comprised peripheral blood. The CDR3 region is CASSQASITSGGKNEQFF. CDR3 DNA sequence: TGTGCCAGCAGCCAAGCCTCTATTACTAGCGGGGGGAAGAATGAGCAGTTCTTC.